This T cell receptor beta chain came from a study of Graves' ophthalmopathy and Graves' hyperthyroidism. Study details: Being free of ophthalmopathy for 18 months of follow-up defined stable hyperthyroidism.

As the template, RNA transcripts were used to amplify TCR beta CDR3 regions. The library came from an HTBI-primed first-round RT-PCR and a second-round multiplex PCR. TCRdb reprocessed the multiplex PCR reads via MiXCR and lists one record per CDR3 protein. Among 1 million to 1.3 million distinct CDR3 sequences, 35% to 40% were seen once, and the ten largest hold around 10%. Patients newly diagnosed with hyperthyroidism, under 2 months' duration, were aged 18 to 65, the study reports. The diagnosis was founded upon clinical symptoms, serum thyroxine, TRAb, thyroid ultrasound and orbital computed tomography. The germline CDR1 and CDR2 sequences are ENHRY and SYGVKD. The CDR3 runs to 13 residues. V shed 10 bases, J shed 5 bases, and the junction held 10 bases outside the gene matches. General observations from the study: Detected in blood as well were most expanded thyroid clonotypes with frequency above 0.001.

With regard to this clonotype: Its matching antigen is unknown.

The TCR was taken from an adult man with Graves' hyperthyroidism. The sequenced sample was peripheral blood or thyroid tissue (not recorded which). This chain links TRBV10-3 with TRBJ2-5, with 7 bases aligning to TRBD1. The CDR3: CASKTGSGETQYF. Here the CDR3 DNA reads TGTGCCAGCAAGACAGGGAGTGGGGAGACCCAGTACTTC.